This record looks at one T cell receptor beta chain sequence and its context. As yet, its antigen is unknown. This sample was included in a study of CXCR3-negative and CXCR3-positive naive CD8 T cells. Whole-study results and caveats: CXCR3-positive naive cells had more hydrophobic TRB CDR3s than CXCR3-negative naive cells.

Libraries were UMI-labeled 5' RACE TRB cDNA. TCRdb reanalyzed the 5' RACE reads and collapses them to one entry per CDR3 protein, without DNA. The sample totals 65,000 to 85,000 distinct CDR3 sequences. In germline, CDR1 is SGHNT, CDR2 YENEEA. The CDR3 has 18 amino acids. V and J are TRBV11-3 and TRBJ2-5; the TCRdb call, TRBD2, lacks DNA for checking. Sequenced input: naive CXCR3- CD8+ T cells from blood. This sample's subset: CD45RO-CCR7+CD27+CD95- naive CD8+ T cells lacking CXCR3 (TNR3-). This sequence was found in a human donor in good health. Some clones in this sample may be carry-over from other donors' samples. The chain's CDR3 is CASRSRLAGGRHQETQYF.